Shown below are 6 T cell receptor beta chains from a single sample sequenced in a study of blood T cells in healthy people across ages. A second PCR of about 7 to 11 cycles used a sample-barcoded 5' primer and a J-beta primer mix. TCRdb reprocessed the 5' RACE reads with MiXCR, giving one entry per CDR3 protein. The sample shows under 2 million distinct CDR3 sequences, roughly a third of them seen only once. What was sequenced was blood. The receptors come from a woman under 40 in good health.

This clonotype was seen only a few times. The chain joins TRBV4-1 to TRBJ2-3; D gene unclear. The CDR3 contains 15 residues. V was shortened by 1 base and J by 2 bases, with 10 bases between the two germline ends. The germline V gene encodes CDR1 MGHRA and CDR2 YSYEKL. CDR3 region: CASSQGQAYTDTQYF. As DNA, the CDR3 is TGCGCCAGCAGCCAAGGGCAGGCCTACACAGATACGCAGTATTTT.

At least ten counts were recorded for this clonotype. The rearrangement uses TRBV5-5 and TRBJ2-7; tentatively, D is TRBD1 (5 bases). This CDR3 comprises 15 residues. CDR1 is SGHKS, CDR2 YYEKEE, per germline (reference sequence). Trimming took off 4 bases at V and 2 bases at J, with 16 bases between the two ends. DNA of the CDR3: TGTGCCAGCAGCAAGGATTACAGGTCTACCTACGAGCAGTACTTC. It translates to CASSKDYRSTYEQYF.

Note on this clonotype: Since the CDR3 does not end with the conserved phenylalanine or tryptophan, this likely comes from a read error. The CDR3 protein is CAGNPPGDEQYY. As DNA, the CDR3 is TGTGCCGGCAATCCTCCCGGGGACGAGCAGTACTAC. This chain uses TRBV6-5 with TRBJ2-7, with D possibly TRBD2 on 5 matching bases. The V end was cut by 11 bases, the J end by 5 bases, with 16 bases between. The CDR3 runs to 12 residues. Germline CDR1 is MNHEY and CDR2 is SVGAGI.

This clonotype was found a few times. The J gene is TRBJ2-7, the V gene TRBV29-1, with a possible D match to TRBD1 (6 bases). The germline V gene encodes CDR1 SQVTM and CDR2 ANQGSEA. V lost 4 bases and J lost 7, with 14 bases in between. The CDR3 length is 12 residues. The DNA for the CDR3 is TGCAGCGTTGGGCAGGGGCCCGGGGAGCAGTACTTC. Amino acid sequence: CSVGQGPGEQYF.

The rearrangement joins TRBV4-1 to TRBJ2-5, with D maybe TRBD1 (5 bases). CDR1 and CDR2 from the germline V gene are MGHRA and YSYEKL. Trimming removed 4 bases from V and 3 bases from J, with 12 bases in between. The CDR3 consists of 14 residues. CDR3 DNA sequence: TGCGCCAGCAGCCGGCCCGGACATGAAGAGACCCAGTACTTC. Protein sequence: CASSRPGHEETQYF.

CDR3 protein: CASSFSQDGSYNEQFF. In DNA form, the CDR3 reads TGTGCCAGCAGTTTCTCACAGGACGGCTCCTACAATGAGCAGTTCTTC. V is TRBV6-2 or TRBV6-3 and J is TRBJ2-1, with D perhaps matching TRBD1 (5 bases). Deletions cut 4 bases from V and 0 bases from J, with 13 bases between. The V gene's germline CDR1 is MNHEY and CDR2 SVGEGT. This CDR3 is 16 amino acids long.